A selection of T cell receptor beta chains follows, all from one sample in a study of blood T cell repertoires in COVID-19. The assay was immunoSEQ multiplex PCR, and TCRdb's table has in-frame clones only and misses some. The repertoire consists of around 150,000 clones, with 80% to 90% occurring once and the leading ten covering nearly 8.5%. Sequencing input: peripheral blood. These receptors originate from a man between 60 and 75 years old with acute or convalescent COVID-19. The CDR3 runs from the conserved cysteine through the conserved F or W. A D gene is named only where the DNA matches it firmly. Size values are once, few and many counts, or a class for expanded clones, and some rows have none.

v_call	d_call	j_call	clone_size	cdr3_length	cdr3_aa	cdr3_nt
TRBV28	-	TRBJ1-2	-	11	CASSHSNGYTF	TGTGCCAGCAGCCACAGCAATGGCTACACCTTC
TRBV9	-	TRBJ1-3	-	16	CASSVAAGTLGNTIYF	TGTGCCAGCAGCGTAGCAGCAGGTACGCTCGGAAACACCATATATTTT
TRBV6-5	TRBD1	TRBJ1-1	-	14	CASSPLTGATEAFF	TGTGCCAGCAGTCCTCTCACAGGGGCCACTGAAGCTTTCTTT
TRBV6-5	-	TRBJ1-1	-	14	CASRNEGDYTEAFF	TGTGCCAGCAGAAATGAAGGGGACTACACTGAAGCTTTCTTT
TRBV20-1	-	TRBJ1-2	-	13	CSASGQTLGGYTF	TGCAGTGCTAGTGGACAGACCTTGGGTGGCTACACCTTC
TRBV7-9	-	TRBJ1-6	few	12	CASSVGESPLHF	TGTGCCAGCAGCGTAGGGGAGTCACCCCTCCACTTT
TRBV2	-	TRBJ2-2	-	13	CASSPPDTGELFF	TGTGCCAGCAGTCCCCCGGACACCGGGGAGCTGTTTTTT
TRBV27	TRBD2	TRBJ2-7	-	16	CASSFQLADYSYEQYF	TGTGCCAGCAGTTTTCAACTAGCGGACTATTCCTACGAGCAGTACTTC
TRBV11-2	TRBD2	TRBJ2-5	-	18	CASSLGPGTTQYQETQYF	TGTGCCAGCAGCTTAGGACCAGGGACTACCCAGTACCAAGAGACCCAGTACTTC
TRBV7-9	-	TRBJ1-2	-	15	CASSPPERGSGGYTF	TGTGCCAGCAGCCCCCCCGAGCGGGGATCGGGCGGCTACACCTTC
TRBV20-1	TRBD1	TRBJ2-5	once	11	CSGDRVETQYF	TGCAGTGGAGACAGGGTGGAGACCCAGTACTTC
TRBV25-1	-	TRBJ2-2	-	17	CASSEPGVATRTGELFF	TGTGCCAGCAGTGAGCCCGGGGTAGCGACCAGGACCGGGGAGCTGTTTTTT
TRBV25-1	TRBD1	TRBJ2-1	-	15	CASGPDRGSYNEQFF	TGTGCCAGCGGCCCGGACAGGGGTTCCTACAATGAGCAGTTCTTC
TRBV18	TRBD2	TRBJ2-3	-	16	CASSPLAGGPTDTQYF	TGTGCCAGCTCACCCCTAGCGGGAGGGCCGACAGATACGCAGTATTTT